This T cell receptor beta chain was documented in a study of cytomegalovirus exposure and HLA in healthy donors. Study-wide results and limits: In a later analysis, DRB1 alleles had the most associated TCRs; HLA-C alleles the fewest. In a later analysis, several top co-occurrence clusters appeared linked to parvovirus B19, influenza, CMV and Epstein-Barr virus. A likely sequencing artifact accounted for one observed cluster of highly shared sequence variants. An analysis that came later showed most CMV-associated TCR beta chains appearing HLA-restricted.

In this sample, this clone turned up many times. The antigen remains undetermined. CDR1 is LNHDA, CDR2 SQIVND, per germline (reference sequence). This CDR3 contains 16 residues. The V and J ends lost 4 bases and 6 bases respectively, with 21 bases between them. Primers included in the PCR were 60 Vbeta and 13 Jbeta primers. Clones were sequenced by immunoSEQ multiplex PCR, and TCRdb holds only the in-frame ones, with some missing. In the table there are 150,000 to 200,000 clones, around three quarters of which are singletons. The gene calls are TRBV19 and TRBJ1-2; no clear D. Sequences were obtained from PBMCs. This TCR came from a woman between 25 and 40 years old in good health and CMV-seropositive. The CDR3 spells CASSRATFGDQDGYTF. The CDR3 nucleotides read TGTGCCAGTAGTAGGGCGACATTCGGGGATCAGGATGGCTACACCTTC.